Presented here are 32 T cell receptor beta chains from one specimen sequenced in a study of beta chain features in type 1 diabetes. Every bit of the isolated RNA underwent reverse transcription, so sequencing read expressed TCRB transcripts. Profiling relied on immunoSEQ multiplex PCR, and the TCRdb table lists in-frame clones only, not all of them. The sample holds 80,000 to 90,000 clones, roughly 34% seen once. Sample: stem cell memory CD4+ T cells from blood. The receptors were sampled from a woman between 18 and 29 years old in good health.

The chain has TRBV10-3 and TRBJ2-1; 10 bases align to TRBD2. Germline CDR1 reads ENHRY; CDR2 reads SYGVKD. The CDR3 is made up of 15 amino acids. V shed 5 bases, J shed 4 bases, and the junction held 5 bases outside the gene matches. The CDR3 spells CAISTSSGGYNEQFF. The CDR3 region has the DNA TGTGCCATCAGTACTTCTAGCGGGGGATACAATGAGCAGTTCTTC.

V is TRBV4-1 and J is TRBJ2-3, with 10 positions matching TRBD2. The V segment lost 6 bases and the J segment 5 bases; nucleotides outside the gene matches: 5. The CDR3 is 14 amino acids. The germline V gene has CDR1 MGHRA and CDR2 YSYEKL. The CDR3 loop is CASSPSGRGDTQYF. The CDR3 DNA follows: TGCGCCAGCAGTCCTAGCGGGAGAGGAGATACGCAGTATTTT.

On this clone: Other DNA variants within this sample encode the same CDR3. This chain links TRBV4-2 with TRBJ1-2; 9 bases match TRBD1. CDR1 and CDR2 (germline): LGHNA, YNFKEQ. This CDR3 is built from 16 residues. Trimming cost V 3 bases and J 0 bases; bases outside gene matches: 5. The CDR3 sequence: CASSQERQGANYGYTF. The CDR3, as DNA: TGTGCCAGCAGCCAGGAACGACAGGGGGCTAACTATGGCTACACCTTC.

This chain joins TRBV5-1 and TRBJ1-2, with 7 bases that match TRBD1. V lost 6 bases to trimming and J lost 4 bases; unmatched junction nucleotides: 9. Germline assignment: CDR1 SGHRS and CDR2 YFSETQ. The CDR3 sequence is 14 residues long. The CDR3 coding sequence is TGCGCCAGCACCCTTCAGACAGGGACCTATGGCTACACCTTC. It codes for CASTLQTGTYGYTF.

This chain joins TRBV7-2 and TRBJ2-5; tentatively, D is TRBD2 (5 bases). V was pared by 5 bases and J by 3 bases, with 10 bases between. The germline gives CDR1 SGHTA, CDR2 FQGNSA. CDR3 size: 13 residues. In DNA form, the CDR3 reads TGTGCCAGCAGCCCCTTGCGGGAAGAGACCCAGTACTTC. Translated: CASSPLREETQYF.

The chain recombines TRBV5-6 with TRBJ1-4; maybe TRBD1 (6 bases). The length of the CDR3 is 15 residues. Trimming took off 2 bases at V and 5 bases at J, with 13 bases between the two ends. Germline lookup yields CDR1 SGHDT and CDR2 YYEEEE. The CDR3 nucleotides read TGTGCCAGCAGCTTCCGGGGGGCGGACAATGAAAAACTGTTTTTT. It is translated as CASSFRGADNEKLFF. Based on the CDR3 plus reference TRBV5-6 and TRBJ1-4, the full variable domain is DAGVTQSPTHLIKTRGQQVTLRCSPKSGHDTVSWYQQALGQGPQFIFQYYEEEERQRGNFPDRFSGHQFPNYSSELNVNALLLGDSALYLCASSFRGADNEKLFFGSGTQLSVL.

This clone was counted between two and nine times. The rearrangement joins TRBV19 to TRBJ2-1; 7 nucleotides line up with TRBD1. Germline V gene data show CDR1 as LNHDA and CDR2 as SQIVND (reference sequence). The CDR3 extends over 16 amino acids. The trim removed 6 bases at V and 0 bases at J, leaving 8 bases unmatched. The CDR3 DNA sequence: TGTGCCAGTAGCGACCAGGGACAGAGCTCCTACAATGAGCAGTTCTTC. Protein sequence: CASSDQGQSSYNEQFF.

This chain connects TRBV4-1 to TRBJ2-7; TRBD1 might be the D (5 bases). CDR3 length: 12 amino acids. V was clipped by 3 bases and J by 5 bases, with 8 bases between them. CDR1 and CDR2 (germline): MGHRA, YSYEKL. The CDR3 DNA sequence: TGCGCCAGCAGCCAGCAGGGTGACGAGCAGTACTTC. Its translation is CASSQQGDEQYF.

A single count supports this clone. The rearrangement uses TRBV4-2 and TRBJ2-2; 9 bases match TRBD1. The CDR3 consists of 16 residues. The J segment lost 6 bases and the V segment lost 2 bases, leaving 7 bases of the junction unmatched. Germline lookup yields CDR1 LGHNA and CDR2 YNFKEQ. This CDR3 reads CASSQRTGTGPGELFF. The CDR3 nucleotides are TGTGCCAGCAGCCAACGTACCGGGACAGGGCCCGGGGAGCTGTTTTTT.

The count of this clone is one. This chain connects TRBV5-4 to TRBJ2-5; no reliable D call. The germline V gene encodes CDR1 SGHNT and CDR2 YYREEE (reference sequence). The CDR3 is 13 amino acids. Trimming removed 2 bases at V and 3 bases at J, with 8 bases between. The CDR3 loop is CASSFSGEETQYF. DNA for the CDR3: TGTGCCAGCAGCTTTTCCGGAGAAGAGACCCAGTACTTC. Full variable domain (rest looked up from reference TRBV5-4 and TRBJ2-5): ETGVTQSPTHLIKTRGQQVTLRCSSQSGHNTVSWYQQALGQGPQFIFQYYREEENGRGNFPPRFSGLQFPNYSSELNVNALELDDSALYLCASSFSGEETQYFGPGTRLLVL.

This clone was recorded a few times. The chain's CDR3 is CASSQDRETGELFF. The CDR3 DNA follows: TGCGCCAGCAGCCAAGATCGAGAGACCGGGGAGCTGTTTTTT. The chain carries TRBV4-3 and TRBJ2-2; no definite D call. CDR3 length equals 14 residues. The germline gives CDR1 LGHNA, CDR2 YSLEER. V was pared by 0 bases and J by 5 bases, with 7 bases between.

The chain recombines TRBV23-1 with TRBJ1-4, with TRBD1 as a possible D gene (5 bases). TRBV23-1 is classed as an ORF, of uncertain function. Trimming stripped 2 bases from V and 7 bases from J, with 20 bases between. The CDR3 totals 17 residues. This chain's CDR3 is CASSQMGGGWRGEKLFF. In DNA, the CDR3 is TGCGCCAGCAGTCAAATGGGGGGGGGTTGGCGTGGTGAAAAACTGTTTTTT.

This chain joins TRBV30 and TRBJ2-5, with 8 bases identical to TRBD2. The germline gives CDR1 GTSNPN, CDR2 SVGIG (reference sequence). The V segment lost 1 base and the J segment 5 bases; nucleotides outside the gene matches: 15. The CDR3 contains 17 residues. CDR3 nucleotides: TGTGCCTGGAGTGGGAAAGGGGGACTAGGGGAAAGGGAGACCCAGTACTTC. This gives the protein CAWSGKGGLGERETQYF.

The chain links TRBV4-3 to TRBJ1-1; TRBD1 agrees at 10 bases. The CDR3 extends over 16 amino acids. Germline V gene data show CDR1 as LGHNA and CDR2 as YSLEER. V lost 3 bases, J lost 6 bases, and 10 bases stayed unmatched. The CDR3 coding sequence is TGCGCCAGCAGCCAGTCCCCGGACAGGGGGTTTCCTGAAGCTTTCTTT. It translates to CASSQSPDRGFPEAFF.

This clone was seen a handful of times. The rearrangement joins TRBV2 to TRBJ1-4, with D unclear. Germline V lookup: CDR1 SNHLY, CDR2 FYNNEI. CDR3 length: 14 amino acids. V lost 3 bases and J 6 bases, leaving 11 bases between the germline ends. The CDR3 region has the DNA TGTGCCAGCAGTGAGGAGCTCGTGTATGAAAAACTGTTTTTT. It translates to CASSEELVYEKLFF.

This chain joins TRBV29-1 and TRBJ1-1, with 7 nucleotides matching TRBD1. This CDR3 contains 11 residues. Trimming took 3 bases from V and 7 from J; bases not matched to a gene: 2. From germline, CDR1 is SQVTM and CDR2 ANQGSEA. Here the CDR3 DNA reads TGCAGCGTTGACGGACAGGATGAAGCTTTCTTT. Translated, it gives CSVDGQDEAFF.

The chain joins TRBV4-1 to TRBJ2-2, with D maybe TRBD1 (7 bases). V gave up 4 bases and J gave up 6 bases, with 15 bases separating them. Germline CDR1 and CDR2: MGHRA and YSYEKL. CDR3 length equals 15 residues. Here the CDR3 reads CASSPMTGTAGELFF. The CDR3 DNA reads TGCGCCAGCAGCCCTATGACAGGGACTGCCGGGGAGCTGTTTTTT.

CDR3 nucleotides: TGTGCCAGCGGACAGGGGCAGGGTGGCTACACCTTC. The encoded protein is CASGQGQGGYTF. This sequence joins TRBV7-9 and TRBJ1-2, with 9 bases matching TRBD1. Germline-derived CDR1 and CDR2 are SEHNR and FQNEAQ (reference sequence). CDR3 size: 12 residues. V lost 8 bases to trimming and J lost 7 bases; unmatched junction nucleotides: 5. Full variable domain (rest looked up from reference TRBV7-9 and TRBJ1-2): DTGVSQNPRHKITKRGQNVTFRCDPISEHNRLYWYRQTLGQGPEFLTYFQNEAQLEKSRLLSDRFSAERPKGSFSTLEIQRTEQGDSAMYLCASGQGQGGYTFGSGTRLTVV.

This rearrangement joins TRBV13 to TRBJ1-2; perhaps TRBD1 as D (6 bases). Germline lookup yields CDR1 PRHDT and CDR2 FYEKMQ (reference sequence). The CDR3 is 15 residues long. Trimming took 2 bases from V and 1 from J, leaving 11 bases between them. CDR3 DNA: TGTGCCAGCAGCTTAAACAGGGCAAATAACTATGGCTACACCTTC. Translating gives CASSLNRANNYGYTF.

The chain uses TRBV5-6 and TRBJ2-7; D remains ambiguous. V was cut by 1 base and J by 6 bases, with 14 bases left in between. Germline V CDR1 and CDR2: SGHDT, YYEEEE. The CDR3 is made up of 14 amino acids. The CDR3 protein is CASSLTASASEQYF. CDR3 sequence (DNA): TGTGCCAGCAGCTTGACAGCCTCGGCGAGCGAGCAGTACTTC. Together with reference TRBV5-6 and TRBJ2-7, the CDR3 gives the full variable domain: DAGVTQSPTHLIKTRGQQVTLRCSPKSGHDTVSWYQQALGQGPQFIFQYYEEEERQRGNFPDRFSGHQFPNYSSELNVNALLLGDSALYLCASSLTASASEQYFGPGTRLTVT.

This chain connects TRBV6-5 to TRBJ1-2, with D uncertain. In germline, CDR1 is MNHEY, CDR2 SVGAGI. The CDR3 sequence is 11 residues long. V was trimmed by 7 bases and J by 6 bases, leaving 9 bases between them. As DNA, the CDR3 is TGTGCCAGCACCCCCGGGGATGGCTACACCTTC. Residues: CASTPGDGYTF.

This clone was recorded once. The chain employs TRBV30 and TRBJ2-3; D possibly corresponds to TRBD1 (6 bases). This CDR3 has 15 residues. V was trimmed by 2 bases and J by 0 bases, leaving 12 bases between them. Germline loops: CDR1 GTSNPN, CDR2 SVGIG (reference sequence). For the CDR3, the DNA is TGTGCCTGGAGTCCTGGGGGCGCGAGCACAGATACGCAGTATTTT. Its protein product is CAWSPGGASTDTQYF. The full variable domain, completed using reference TRBV30 and TRBJ2-3, is SQTIHQWPATLVQPVGSPLSLECTVEGTSNPNLYWYRQAAGRGLQLLFYSVGIGQISSEVPQNLSASRPQDRQFILSSKKLLLSDSGFYLCAWSPGGASTDTQYFGPGTRLTVL.

This chain connects TRBV27 to TRBJ2-3; 10 positions match TRBD2. This CDR3 has 15 amino acids. V shed 2 bases, J shed 3 bases, and the junction held 2 bases outside the gene matches. Germline V gene sequence: CDR1 MNHEY, CDR2 SMNVEV (reference sequence). CDR3 amino acids: CASSLLTSGTDTQYF. In DNA, the CDR3 is TGTGCCAGCAGTTTACTGACTAGCGGGACAGATACGCAGTATTTT.

This clone was counted a few times. The rearrangement joins TRBV11-2 to TRBJ2-5; D perhaps matches TRBD1 (6 bases). Trimming took off 0 bases at V and 2 bases at J, with 10 bases between the two ends. The CDR3 sequence is 15 residues long. CDR1 is SGHAT, CDR2 FQNNGV, per germline. This CDR3 reads CASSLDQGRQETQYF. The CDR3 coding sequence is TGTGCCAGCAGCTTAGATCAGGGGCGTCAAGAGACCCAGTACTTC.

V is TRBV4-3 and J is TRBJ1-1, with D unclear. Per germline, CDR1 LGHNA and CDR2 YSLEER. V was shortened by 4 bases and J by 0 bases, with 6 bases between the two germline ends. This CDR3 has 13 residues. The CDR3 DNA sequence: TGCGCCAGCAGCCGGTACATGAACACTGAAGCTTTCTTT. The encoded protein is CASSRYMNTEAFF.

The rearrangement joins TRBV11-3 to TRBJ1-2, with 10 bases fitting TRBD1. Germline V gene data show CDR1 as SGHNT and CDR2 as YENEEA. CDR3 length: 14 residues. With V trimmed by 6 bases and J by 6 bases, 7 bases remained unmatched. The CDR3 reads CASRPGTGAHGYTF. The CDR3 DNA reads TGTGCCAGCAGACCCGGGACAGGGGCCCATGGCTACACCTTC.

This chain connects TRBV18 to TRBJ2-7; the match to TRBD2 covers 7 bases. The CDR3 covers 14 residues. The germline CDR1 and CDR2 sequences are KGHSH and LQKENI. The V and J ends lost 2 bases and 7 bases, in that order; junction bases with no gene match: 8. CDR3: CASSPGAGEKEQYF. Here the CDR3 DNA reads TGTGCCAGCTCACCAGGGGCGGGAGAGAAAGAGCAGTACTTC.

The chain combines TRBV5-4 with TRBJ1-1, with TRBD1 as a possible D gene (6 bases). CDR3 size: 15 residues. Germline assignment: CDR1 SGHNT and CDR2 YYREEE (reference sequence). V lost 0 bases to trimming and J lost 1 base, with 10 bases between them. The DNA for the CDR3 is TGTGCCAGCAGCTTGGCCAGGGGCCGGAACACTGAAGCTTTCTTT. This translates into CASSLARGRNTEAFF.

This clone was picked up a small number of times. The rearrangement links TRBV19 to TRBJ1-1; 9 bases are a match to TRBD1. CDR3 length: 13 amino acids. CDR1 LNHDA and CDR2 SQIVND come from the germline V gene (reference sequence). Trimming cost V 7 bases and J 6 bases; bases outside gene matches: 6. The CDR3 sequence: CASTEDRGAEAFF. The CDR3 nucleotides are TGTGCCAGTACCGAGGACAGGGGCGCTGAAGCTTTCTTT. The full variable domain, completed using reference TRBV19 and TRBJ1-1, is DGGITQSPKYLFRKEGQNVTLSCEQNLNHDAMYWYRQDPGQGLRLIYYSQIVNDFQKGDIAEGYSVSREKKESFPLTVTSAQKNPTAFYLCASTEDRGAEAFFGQGTRLTVV.

This clone has a handful of counts. The genes are TRBV30 and TRBJ1-1; a weak D match, TRBD1 (5 bases). Germline CDR1 GTSNPN, CDR2 SVGIG (reference sequence). The CDR3 spans 14 residues. Deletions cut 0 bases from V and 1 base from J, with 9 bases between. The DNA for the CDR3 is TGTGCCTGGAGTGTCCCAGGGCAGAACACTGAAGCTTTCTTT. It encodes CAWSVPGQNTEAFF.

This clone occurred a few times. The chain carries TRBV2 and TRBJ2-7; D uncertain. The CDR3 runs 14 residues. Per germline, CDR1 SNHLY and CDR2 FYNNEI. Deletions cut 4 bases from V and 1 base from J, with 11 bases between. The CDR3 loop is CASSVQASSYEQYF. CDR3 DNA: TGTGCCAGCAGTGTGCAGGCGAGTTCCTACGAGCAGTACTTC.

This rearrangement joins TRBV27 to TRBJ1-2; no firm D call. CDR1 and CDR2 (germline): MNHEY, SMNVEV (reference sequence). The CDR3 extends over 12 amino acids. V shed 4 bases and J shed 5 bases, with 8 bases lying between them. This CDR3 reads CASSSLGYGYTF. In nucleotides, the CDR3 is TGTGCCAGCAGTTCCCTCGGGTATGGCTACACCTTC.